This TCR beta chain appears in the sequencing data of a study of cytomegalovirus exposure and HLA in healthy donors. All donors participated as healthy donors of bone marrow. The PCR had 60 Vbeta and 13 Jbeta primers. Measured with immunoSEQ multiplex PCR; TCRdb has only the in-frame clones, and not every one. Altogether approximately 170,000 clones are present, around 76% being singletons, with the ten largest covering approximately 1%. V dropped 2 bases and J dropped 1 base, with 15 bases sitting between them. This CDR3 spans 15 amino acids. Germline V gene sequence: CDR1 GTSNPN, CDR2 SVGIG (reference sequence).

The chain is built from TRBV30 and TRBJ2-7, with TRBD1 as a possible D gene (5 bases). The sequence derives from a woman between 40 and 50 years old in good health and CMV-seronegative. Sequenced input: PBMCs. The CDR3 region is CAWSRGGSGSYEQYF. The DNA of the CDR3 is TGTGCCTGGAGTAGGGGTGGGTCCGGGTCCTACGAGCAGTACTTC.